These 5 T cell receptor beta chains came from one sample sequenced in a study of cytomegalovirus exposure and HLA in healthy donors. This table comes from immunoSEQ multiplex PCR, and its TCRdb copy is limited to in-frame clones, with some not included. There are some 150,000 clones in the sample; about 89% occur only once, and about 3.5% lies in the top ten. Specimen: PBMCs. The source of these receptors is a woman in her late teens or twenties in good health and CMV-seropositive.

The genes are TRBV2 and TRBJ2-5, with D perhaps TRBD2 (6 bases). The CDR3 runs to 13 residues. Germline V gene lookup returns CDR1 SNHLY and CDR2 FYNNEI. Deletions cut 5 bases from V and 5 bases from J, with 12 bases between. CDR3 residues: CASSWGERETQYF. The CDR3 nucleotides read TGTGCCAGCAGTTGGGGGGAAAGGGAGACCCAGTACTTC.

This sequence joins TRBV19 and TRBJ2-5; 8 nucleotides line up with TRBD1. This CDR3 spans 15 amino acids. V lost 4 bases to trimming and J lost 3 bases; unmatched junction nucleotides: 7. Germline loops: CDR1 LNHDA, CDR2 SQIVND (reference sequence). CDR3 in DNA: TGTGCCAGTAGTAGAGACAGGGGACGTAAAGAGACCCAGTACTTC. This encodes CASSRDRGRKETQYF.

The rearrangement links TRBV11-3 to TRBJ2-3; 12 positions agree with TRBD2. The germline gives CDR1 SGHNT, CDR2 YENEEA. The trim removed 5 bases at V and 3 bases at J, leaving 3 bases unmatched. CDR3 length equals 15 residues. CDR3 region: CASSRGTSGTDTQYF. Written as DNA, the CDR3 is TGTGCCAGCAGCAGAGGGACTAGCGGGACAGATACGCAGTATTTT.

This clone was seen a single time. The chain employs TRBV7-9 and TRBJ2-7, with 8 bases that match TRBD2. Germline CDR1 is SEHNR and CDR2 is FQNEAQ (reference sequence). V gave up 5 bases and J gave up 5 bases; unmatched junction bases: 17. The CDR3 contains 17 residues. Here the CDR3 DNA reads TGTGCCAGCAGCATCCAAGCGGGAGTTCGCGATTTAAACGAGCAGTACTTC. Translated: CASSIQAGVRDLNEQYF.

This clone was recorded once. The CDR3 nucleotides are TGTGCCAGTGGAATAGACCAGGGGGCAAGAGAGACCCAGTACTTC. Amino acids: CASGIDQGARETQYF. The chain links TRBV7-9 to TRBJ2-5; 8 nucleotides match TRBD1. The V and J ends lost 9 bases and 4 bases, in that order; junction bases with no gene match: 13. The CDR3 extends over 15 amino acids. CDR1 and CDR2 (germline): SEHNR, FQNEAQ (reference sequence).